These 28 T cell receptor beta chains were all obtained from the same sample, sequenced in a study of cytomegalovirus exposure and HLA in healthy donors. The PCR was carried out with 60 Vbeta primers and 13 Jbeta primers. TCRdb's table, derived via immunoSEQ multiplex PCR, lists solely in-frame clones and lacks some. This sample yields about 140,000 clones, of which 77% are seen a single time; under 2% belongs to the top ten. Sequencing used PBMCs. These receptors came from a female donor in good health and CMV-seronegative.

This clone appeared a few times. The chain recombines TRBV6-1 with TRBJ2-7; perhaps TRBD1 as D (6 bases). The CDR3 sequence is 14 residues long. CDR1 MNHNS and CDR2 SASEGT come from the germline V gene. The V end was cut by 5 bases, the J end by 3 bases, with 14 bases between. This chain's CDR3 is CASSLTGDHYEQYF. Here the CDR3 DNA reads TGTGCCAGCAGTCTGACAGGAGATCACTACGAGCAGTACTTC.

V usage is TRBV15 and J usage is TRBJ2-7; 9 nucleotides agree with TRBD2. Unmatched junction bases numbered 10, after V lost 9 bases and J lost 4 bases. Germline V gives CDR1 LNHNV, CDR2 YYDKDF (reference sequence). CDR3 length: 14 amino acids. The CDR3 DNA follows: TGTGCCACAGAACGAGCGGGAGGCCTATACGAGCAGTACTTC. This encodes CATERAGGLYEQYF.

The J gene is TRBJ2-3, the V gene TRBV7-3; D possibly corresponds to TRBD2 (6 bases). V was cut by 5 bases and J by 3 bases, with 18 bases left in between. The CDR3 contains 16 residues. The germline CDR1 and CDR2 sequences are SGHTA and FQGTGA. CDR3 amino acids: CASSGDPGETTDTQYF. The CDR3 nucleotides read TGTGCCAGCAGCGGCGACCCGGGGGAGACGACAGATACGCAGTATTTT.

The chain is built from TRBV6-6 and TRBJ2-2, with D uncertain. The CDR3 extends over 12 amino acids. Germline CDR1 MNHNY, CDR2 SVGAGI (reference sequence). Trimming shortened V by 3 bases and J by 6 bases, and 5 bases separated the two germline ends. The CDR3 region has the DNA TGTGCCAGCAGTTATGGCTCCGGGGAGCTGTTTTTT. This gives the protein CASSYGSGELFF.

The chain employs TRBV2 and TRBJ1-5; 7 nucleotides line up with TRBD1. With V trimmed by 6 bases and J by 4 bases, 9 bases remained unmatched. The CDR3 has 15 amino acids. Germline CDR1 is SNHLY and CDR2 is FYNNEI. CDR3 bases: TGTGCCAGCAGAGCCCGGGACAGTGGAAATCAGCCCCAGCATTTT. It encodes CASRARDSGNQPQHF.

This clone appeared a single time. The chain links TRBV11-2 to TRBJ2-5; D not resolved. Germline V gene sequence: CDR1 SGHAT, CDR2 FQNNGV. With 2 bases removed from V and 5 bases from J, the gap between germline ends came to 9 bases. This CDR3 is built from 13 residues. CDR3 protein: CASSLFFPETQYF. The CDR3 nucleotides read TGTGCCAGCAGCTTATTCTTCCCGGAGACCCAGTACTTC.

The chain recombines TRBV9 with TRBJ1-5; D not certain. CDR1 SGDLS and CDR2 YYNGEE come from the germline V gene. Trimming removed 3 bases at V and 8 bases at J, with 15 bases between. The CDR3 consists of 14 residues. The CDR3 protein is CASSGGTSGEPQHF. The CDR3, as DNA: TGTGCCAGCAGCGGAGGTACCTCGGGAGAGCCCCAGCATTTT.

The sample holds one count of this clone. For the CDR3, the DNA is TGTGCCACCAGCAGAGATCTCGGCCGGGGGGGATCAGATACGCAGTATTTT. Its translation is CATSRDLGRGGSDTQYF. V usage is TRBV15 and J usage is TRBJ2-3, with TRBD2 identical over 8 bases. The CDR3 totals 17 residues. CDR1 is LNHNV and CDR2 is YYDKDF in the germline V gene (reference sequence). After removal of 0 bases from V and 4 bases from J, the junction contained 9 bases not matched to a gene.

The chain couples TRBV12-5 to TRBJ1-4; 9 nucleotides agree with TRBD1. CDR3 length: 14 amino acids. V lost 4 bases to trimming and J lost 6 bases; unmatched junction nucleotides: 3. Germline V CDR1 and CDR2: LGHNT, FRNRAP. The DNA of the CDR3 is TGTGCTAGTGGTTCTACAGGGGGCTATGAAAAACTGTTTTTT. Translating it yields CASGSTGGYEKLFF.

As DNA, the CDR3 is TGTGCCACGGACAGGAAGTACGAGCAGTACTTC. It specifies CATDRKYEQYF. The rearrangement links TRBV6-1 to TRBJ2-7; TRBD1 aligns across 7 bases. With 10 bases clipped from V and 4 bases from J, the junction kept 4 bases outside the gene matches. The V gene's germline CDR1 is MNHNS and CDR2 SASEGT. The CDR3 has 11 residues.

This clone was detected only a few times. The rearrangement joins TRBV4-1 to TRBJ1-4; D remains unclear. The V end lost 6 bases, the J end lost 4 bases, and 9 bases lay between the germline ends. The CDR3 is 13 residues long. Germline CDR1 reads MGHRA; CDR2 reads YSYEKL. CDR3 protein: CASSVRGNEKLFF. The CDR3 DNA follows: TGCGCCAGCAGTGTCCGGGGTAATGAAAAACTGTTTTTT.

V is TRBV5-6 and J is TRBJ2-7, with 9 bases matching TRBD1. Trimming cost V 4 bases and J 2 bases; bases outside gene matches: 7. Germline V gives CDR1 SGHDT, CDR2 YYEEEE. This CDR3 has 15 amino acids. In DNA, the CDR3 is TGTGCCAGCAGCGGGGTGGGACAGGGACCCTACGAGCAGTACTTC. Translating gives CASSGVGQGPYEQYF.

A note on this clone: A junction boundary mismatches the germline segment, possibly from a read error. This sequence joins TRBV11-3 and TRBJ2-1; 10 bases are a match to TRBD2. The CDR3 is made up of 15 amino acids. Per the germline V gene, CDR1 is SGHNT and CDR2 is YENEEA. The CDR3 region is CASSSSGGAYSEQFF. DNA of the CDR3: TGTGCCAGCAGCTCAAGCGGGGGGGCCTACAGTGAGCAGTTCTTC.

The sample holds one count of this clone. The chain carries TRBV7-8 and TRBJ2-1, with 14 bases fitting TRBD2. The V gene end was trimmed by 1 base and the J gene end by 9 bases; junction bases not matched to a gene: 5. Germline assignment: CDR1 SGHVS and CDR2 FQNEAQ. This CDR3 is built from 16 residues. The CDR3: CASSLGGLAGASEQFF. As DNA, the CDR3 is TGTGCCAGCAGCTTAGGGGGACTAGCGGGAGCTAGTGAGCAGTTCTTC.

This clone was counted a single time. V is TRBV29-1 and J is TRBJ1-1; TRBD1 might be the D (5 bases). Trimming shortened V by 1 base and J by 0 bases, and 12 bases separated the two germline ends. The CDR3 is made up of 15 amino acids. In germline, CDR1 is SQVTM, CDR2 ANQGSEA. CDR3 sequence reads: CSVEGRGAMNTEAFF. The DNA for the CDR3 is TGCAGCGTTGAAGGTCGTGGGGCGATGAACACTGAAGCTTTCTTT.

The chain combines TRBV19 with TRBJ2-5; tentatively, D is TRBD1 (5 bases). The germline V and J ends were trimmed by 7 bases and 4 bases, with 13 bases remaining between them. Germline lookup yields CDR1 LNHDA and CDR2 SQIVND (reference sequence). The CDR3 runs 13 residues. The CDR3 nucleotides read TGTGCCAGTACCCAAGGGGCTGCAGAGACCCAGTACTTC. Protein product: CASTQGAAETQYF.

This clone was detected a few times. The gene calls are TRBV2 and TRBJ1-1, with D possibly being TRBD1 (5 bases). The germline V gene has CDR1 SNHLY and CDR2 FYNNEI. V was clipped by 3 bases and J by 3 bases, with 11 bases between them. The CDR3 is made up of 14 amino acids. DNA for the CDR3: TGTGCCAGCAGTGATCAGGGATTAGACACTGAAGCTTTCTTT. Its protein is CASSDQGLDTEAFF. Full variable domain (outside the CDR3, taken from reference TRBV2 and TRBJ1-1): EPEVTQTPSHQVTQMGQEVILRCVPISNHLYFYWYRQILGQKVEFLVSFYNNEISEKSEIFDDQFSVERPDGSNFTLKIRSTKLEDSAMYFCASSDQGLDTEAFFGQGTRLTVV.

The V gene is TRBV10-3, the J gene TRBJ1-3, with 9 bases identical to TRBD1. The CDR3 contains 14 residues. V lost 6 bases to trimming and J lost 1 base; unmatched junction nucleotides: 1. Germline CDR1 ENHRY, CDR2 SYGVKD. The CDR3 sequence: CAIRGTGSGNTIYF. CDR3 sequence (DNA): TGTGCCATCAGGGGGACAGGGTCTGGAAACACCATATATTTT.

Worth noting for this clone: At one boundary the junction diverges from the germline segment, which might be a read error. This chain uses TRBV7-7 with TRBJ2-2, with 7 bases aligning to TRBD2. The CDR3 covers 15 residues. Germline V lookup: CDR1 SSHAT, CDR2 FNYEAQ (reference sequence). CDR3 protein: CASSLSGSNTGELFF. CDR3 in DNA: TGTGCTAGCAGCCTTAGCGGGTCAAACACCGGGGAGCTGTTTTTT. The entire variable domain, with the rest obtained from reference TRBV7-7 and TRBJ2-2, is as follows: GAGVSQSPRYKVTKRGQDVTLRCDPISSHATLYWYQQALGQGPEFLTYFNYEAQPDKSGLPSDRFSAERPEGSISTLTIQRTEQRDSAMYRCASSLSGSNTGELFFGEGSRLTVL.

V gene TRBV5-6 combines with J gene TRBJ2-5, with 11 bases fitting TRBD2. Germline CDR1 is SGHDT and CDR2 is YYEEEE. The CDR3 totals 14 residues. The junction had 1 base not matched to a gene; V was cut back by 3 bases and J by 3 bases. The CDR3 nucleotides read TGTGCCAGCAGCTCGGGACTAGCGGAAGAGACCCAGTACTTC. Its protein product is CASSSGLAEETQYF. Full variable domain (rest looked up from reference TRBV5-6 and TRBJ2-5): DAGVTQSPTHLIKTRGQQVTLRCSPKSGHDTVSWYQQALGQGPQFIFQYYEEEERQRGNFPDRFSGHQFPNYSSELNVNALLLGDSALYLCASSSGLAEETQYFGPGTRLLVL.

This CDR3 is CASSLPENRDRGRYTEAFF. Here the CDR3 DNA reads TGTGCCAGCAGTTTACCAGAAAACCGGGACAGGGGGAGGTACACTGAAGCTTTCTTT. The chain employs TRBV28 and TRBJ1-1; 11 bases line up with TRBD1. The CDR3 is 19 residues long. Germline V gene lookup returns CDR1 MDHEN and CDR2 SYDVKM. The trim removed 2 bases at V and 3 bases at J, leaving 14 bases unmatched.

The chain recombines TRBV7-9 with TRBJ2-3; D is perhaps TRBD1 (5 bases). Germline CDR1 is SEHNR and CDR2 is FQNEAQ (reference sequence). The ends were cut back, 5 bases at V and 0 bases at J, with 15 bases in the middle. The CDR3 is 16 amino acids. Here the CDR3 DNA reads TGTGCCAGCAGCCCCTGGGCACAGGCTAGCACAGATACGCAGTATTTT. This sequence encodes CASSPWAQASTDTQYF.

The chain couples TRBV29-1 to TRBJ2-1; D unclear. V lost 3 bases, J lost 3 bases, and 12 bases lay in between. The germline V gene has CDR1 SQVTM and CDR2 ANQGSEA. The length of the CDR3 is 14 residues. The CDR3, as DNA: TGCAGCGTTGATATAGAGAACGTCTACAATGAGCAGTTCTTC. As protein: CSVDIENVYNEQFF.

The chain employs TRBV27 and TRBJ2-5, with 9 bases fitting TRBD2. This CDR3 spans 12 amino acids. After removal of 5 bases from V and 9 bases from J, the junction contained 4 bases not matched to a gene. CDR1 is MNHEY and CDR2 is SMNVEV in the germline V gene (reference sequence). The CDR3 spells CASSPSGIPQYF. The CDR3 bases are TGTGCCAGCAGTCCTAGCGGGATACCCCAGTACTTC.

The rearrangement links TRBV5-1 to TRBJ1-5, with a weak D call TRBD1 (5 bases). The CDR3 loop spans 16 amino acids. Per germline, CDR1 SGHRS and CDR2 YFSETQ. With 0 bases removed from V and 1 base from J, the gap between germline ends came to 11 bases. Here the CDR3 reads CASSLAPGGSNQPQHF. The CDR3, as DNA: TGCGCCAGCAGCTTGGCCCCCGGGGGAAGCAATCAGCCCCAGCATTTT.

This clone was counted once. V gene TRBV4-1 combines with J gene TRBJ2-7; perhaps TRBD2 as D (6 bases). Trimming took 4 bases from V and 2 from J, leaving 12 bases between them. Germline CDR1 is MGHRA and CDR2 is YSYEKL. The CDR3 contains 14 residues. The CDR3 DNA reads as TGCGCCAGCAGCCGGAGGGACGGACCCTACGAGCAGTACTTC. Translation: CASSRRDGPYEQYF.

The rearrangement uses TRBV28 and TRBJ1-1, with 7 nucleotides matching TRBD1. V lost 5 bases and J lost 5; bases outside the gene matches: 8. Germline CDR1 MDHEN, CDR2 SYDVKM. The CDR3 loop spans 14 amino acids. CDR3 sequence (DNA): TGTGCCAGCAGTCCCCGACAGGGTTGGACTGAAGCTTTCTTT. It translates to CASSPRQGWTEAFF.

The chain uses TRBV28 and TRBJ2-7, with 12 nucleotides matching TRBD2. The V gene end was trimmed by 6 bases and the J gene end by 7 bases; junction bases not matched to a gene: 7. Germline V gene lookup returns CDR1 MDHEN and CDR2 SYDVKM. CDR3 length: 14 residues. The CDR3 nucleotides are TGTGCCAGCAGCCCCAGACTAGCGGGAGTAGAGCAGTACTTC. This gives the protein CASSPRLAGVEQYF.